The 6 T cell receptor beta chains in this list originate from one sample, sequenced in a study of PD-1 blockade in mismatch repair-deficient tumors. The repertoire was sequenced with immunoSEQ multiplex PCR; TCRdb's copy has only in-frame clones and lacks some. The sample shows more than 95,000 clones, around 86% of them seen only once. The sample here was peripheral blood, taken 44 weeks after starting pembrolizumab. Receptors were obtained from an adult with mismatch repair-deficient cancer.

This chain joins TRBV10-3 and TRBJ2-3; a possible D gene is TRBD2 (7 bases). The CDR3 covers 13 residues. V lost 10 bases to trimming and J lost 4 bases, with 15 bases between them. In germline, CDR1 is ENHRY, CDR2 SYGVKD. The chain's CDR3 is CATAGEGPDTQYF. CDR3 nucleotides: TGTGCCACAGCAGGGGAGGGCCCAGATACGCAGTATTTT.

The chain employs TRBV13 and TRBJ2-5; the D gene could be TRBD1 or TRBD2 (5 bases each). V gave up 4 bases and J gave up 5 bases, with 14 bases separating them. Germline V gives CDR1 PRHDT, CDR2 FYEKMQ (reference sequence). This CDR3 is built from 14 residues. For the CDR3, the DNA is TGTGCCAGCAGCTGGCAGGGACCGACGGAGACCCAGTACTTC. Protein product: CASSWQGPTETQYF.

The chain's CDR3 is CASSLLRHDTEAFF. The CDR3 DNA reads as TGTGCCAGCAGTCTCCTACGACACGACACTGAAGCTTTCTTT. The J gene is TRBJ1-1, the V gene TRBV27; D ambiguous. V was cut by 5 bases and J by 3 bases, with 13 bases left in between. The germline V gene encodes CDR1 MNHEY and CDR2 SMNVEV (reference sequence). The CDR3 contains 14 residues.

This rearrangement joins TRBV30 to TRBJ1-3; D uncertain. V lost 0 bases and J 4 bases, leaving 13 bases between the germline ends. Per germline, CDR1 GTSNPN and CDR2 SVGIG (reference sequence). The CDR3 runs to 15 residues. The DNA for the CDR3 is TGTGCCTGGAGTGTCCGGTTGTGGGCCGGAAACACCATATATTTT. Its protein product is CAWSVRLWAGNTIYF.

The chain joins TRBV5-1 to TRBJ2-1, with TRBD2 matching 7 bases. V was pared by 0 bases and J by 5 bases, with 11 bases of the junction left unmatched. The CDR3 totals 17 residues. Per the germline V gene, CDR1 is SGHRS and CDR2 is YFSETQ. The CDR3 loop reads CASSLEAAGFGDNEQFF. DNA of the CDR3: TGCGCCAGCAGCTTGGAAGCAGCGGGATTTGGGGACAATGAGCAGTTCTTC.

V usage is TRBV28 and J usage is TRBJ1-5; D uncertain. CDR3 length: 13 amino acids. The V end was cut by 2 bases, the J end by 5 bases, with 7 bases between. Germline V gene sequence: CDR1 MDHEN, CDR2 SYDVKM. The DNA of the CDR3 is TGTGCCAGCAGTTTAGGAACAGATCAGCCCCAGCATTTT. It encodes CASSLGTDQPQHF.